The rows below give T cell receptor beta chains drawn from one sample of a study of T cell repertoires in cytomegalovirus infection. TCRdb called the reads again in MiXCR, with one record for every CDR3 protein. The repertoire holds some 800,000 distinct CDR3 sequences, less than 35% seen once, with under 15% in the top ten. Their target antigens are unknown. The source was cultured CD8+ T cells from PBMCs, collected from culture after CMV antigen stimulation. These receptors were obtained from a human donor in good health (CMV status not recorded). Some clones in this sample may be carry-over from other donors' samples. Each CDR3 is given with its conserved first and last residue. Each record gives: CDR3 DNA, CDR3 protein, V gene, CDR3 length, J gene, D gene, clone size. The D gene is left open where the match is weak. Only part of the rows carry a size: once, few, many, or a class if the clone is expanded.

TGTGCCAGCAGCTTAGTGTCAGGGGGCAATTACGAGCAGTACTTC CASSLVSGGNYEQYF TRBV7-3 15 TRBJ2-7 TRBD1 -
TGTGCCATCAGTAAGGATGGGGCGGCTTTCTTT CAISKDGAAFF TRBV10-3 11 TRBJ1-1 - -
TGTGCCAGCAGCGTAATTGGGCACACTGAAGCTTTCTTT CASSVIGHTEAFF TRBV9 13 TRBJ1-1 - -
TGTGCCAGCAGCTTGGGGGTAGGTGAAGCTTTCTTT CASSLGVGEAFF TRBV5-6 12 TRBJ1-1 - few
TGTGCCAGCAGTGAAGCAGAACGGACCAACTTGCCCGGGGAGCTGTTTTTT CASSEAERTNLPGELFF TRBV25-1 17 TRBJ2-2 - -
TGTGCCAGCAGCTTAGGAGGGTATAATTCACCCCTCCACTTT CASSLGGYNSPLHF TRBV7-6 14 TRBJ1-6 - -
TGTGCCAGCAGCACCCGACTAAACCAAGAGACCCAGTACTTC CASSTRLNQETQYF TRBV12-3/TRBV12-4 14 TRBJ2-5 - once
TGCAGCGTTGGACGACCCAGGGAGAAGGGAGGCTACGAGCAGTACTTC CSVGRPREKGGYEQYF TRBV29-1 16 TRBJ2-7 - -
TGTGCCAGCAGCGTAGAGGTAGCGGGGGGCTTACAAGAGACCCAGTACTTC CASSVEVAGGLQETQYF TRBV9 17 TRBJ2-5 TRBD2 -
TGCGCCAGCAGCTTGCGAGGGCCGGAGGGCAATCAGCCCCAGCATTTT CASSLRGPEGNQPQHF TRBV5-1 16 TRBJ1-5 - few
TGTGCCAGCACAAGTCTCCTCTCAGATACGCAGTATTTT CASTSLLSDTQYF TRBV7-6 13 TRBJ2-3 - many
TGTGCCAGCAGTTACTCGCTAGCGGGGGATGGTGAGCAGTTCTTC CASSYSLAGDGEQFF TRBV6-5 15 TRBJ2-1 TRBD2 few
TGTGCCAGCAGCACGGGCCCTTTAGAAGATACGCAGTATTTT CASSTGPLEDTQYF TRBV7-8 14 TRBJ2-3 - many
TGTGCCAGCAGCTTAGGGAGGACAGGAGAAGAGACCCAGTACTTC CASSLGRTGEETQYF TRBV7-9 15 TRBJ2-5 TRBD1 many
TGTGCCACCAGCAATTCCCGGGGGGAACAAGAGGGCTACACCTTC CATSNSRGEQEGYTF TRBV15 15 TRBJ1-2 - -
TGTGCCAGTAGTGGGGGCCCGACGCCGAGGAACTACTATGGCTACACCTTC CASSGGPTPRNYYGYTF TRBV19 17 TRBJ1-2 - few
TGTGCCAGCAGCTTGGCTTGGCAGGGAGGCTACGAGCAGTACTTC CASSLAWQGGYEQYF TRBV5-8 15 TRBJ2-7 - once
TGTGCCAGCAGCCCTTCCGGGACAGGGGGTGGCTACACCTTC CASSPSGTGGGYTF TRBV27 14 TRBJ1-2 TRBD1 once
TGTGCCAGCAGTTACTCGCGACAGGGGGCTATGGTGGATGGCTACACCTTC CASSYSRQGAMVDGYTF TRBV6-6 17 TRBJ1-2 TRBD1 few
TGTGCCAGCAGTTTATCCCCTCCAGGGGGATGGTCACCCCTCCACTTT CASSLSPPGGWSPLHF TRBV27 16 TRBJ1-6 TRBD1 -
TGTGCCAGCAGAGGGGGTCCCGGGACAGGGTTTGCATCCTACGAGCAGTACTTC CASRGGPGTGFASYEQYF TRBV2 18 TRBJ2-7 TRBD1 few
TGTGCCAGCAGCTTGGAGGTATGGGGGCAGGGGCGGCAGCCCCAGCATTTT CASSLEVWGQGRQPQHF TRBV5-6 17 TRBJ1-5 - -
TGTGCCAGCAGCTTAAGGGGACCGAACACCGGGGAGCTGTTTTTT CASSLRGPNTGELFF TRBV11-2 15 TRBJ2-2 - many
TGTGCCAGCAGCCCCTCCGGGGGGGTTGATTCACCCCTCCACTTT CASSPSGGVDSPLHF TRBV6-8 15 TRBJ1-6 - -
TGCGCCAGCAGCTTGGTGGTAGGGGATCAGCCCCAGCATTTT CASSLVVGDQPQHF TRBV5-1 14 TRBJ1-5 - many
TGTGCCAGCAGGGACAGTTATAATGAAAAACTGTTTTTT CASRDSYNEKLFF TRBV12-3/TRBV12-4 13 TRBJ1-4 - many
TGTGCCAGCAGCCGGATGGGGGGACACACCGGGGAGCTGTTTTTT CASSRMGGHTGELFF TRBV7-6 15 TRBJ2-2 - many